Described below is a single TCR beta chain sequence and its context. There are a few counts of this clone. The target of this receptor is not known. Nothing much larger sits one base from this clone, and base qualities are not available. The CDR3 regions of human TCRbeta chains were subjected to immunosequencing. The paper's processing steps were these. TCRs in the repertoires were compared against a reference library of SARS-CoV-2-specific TCRs that had been generated with the MIRA antigen-specificity platform. Breadth meant the fraction of unique TCRs that were SARS-CoV-2-associated, whereas depth meant the fraction of total T cells that were SARS-CoV-2-associated. Using the MIRA data, each spike-specific TCR was mapped to the spike region that the TCR reacts to and placed in a CD4 or CD8 class. Log10-transformed breadth and depth values were compared by one-way ANOVA with Sidak's multiple comparisons tests. This immuneACCESS table, as held by TCRdb, lists in-frame sequences with V and J called but not all clones. Of the missing ones, under half trace to an unresolved V gene in checked studies; the others have no known cause. From that table come the V and J calls and clone size; the DNA was used to work out D and trimming. The sample table records more than 110,000 clones; 89% of these occur just once. Roughly 4.7% of the sample is in the top ten clones.

CDR1 is given as MNHEY and CDR2 as SMNVEV, both from the germline V gene (reference sequence). Counted from cysteine to phenylalanine, this CDR3 has 16 amino acids. Left in the record is the CDR3 DNA by itself, 48 bases read in frame from the first base. V and J lose 2 bases and 7 bases, and a span of 20 bases separates them. This sample stems from a study of T cell responses to AZD1222 COVID-19 vaccine (dated by TCRdb to the early 2020s). For the wider study: AZD1222 recipients whose second dose came at about 4 weeks and those whose second dose came at about 12 weeks were combined into one group, since spike-specific TCR depth and breadth did not differ between the two schedules. TCR sequencing covered roughly 230 trial participants: 200 to 220 given two doses of AZD1222 and approximately 26 given two doses of MenACWY control vaccine. Trial participants were enrolled into age subgroups of 18-55, 56-69 and 70-plus years, which contained about 150, 27 and 61 TCR-sequenced participants, respectively.

Findings and caveats that apply to the study as a whole: Participants were mostly white British and included more females than males, and it was suggested by the authors that clonal diversity may have been underestimated. A significant rise in spike-specific TCR breadth and depth was observed after two AZD1222 doses relative to day 0 and relative to MenACWY recipients. CD4 TCRs associated with the vaccine covered the entire spike protein, and the dominant responses were in regions 160-218 and 743-854. Because no day 14 peak-response samples were available, repertoires were characterized only after the peak T cell response. Reportedly, almost half of the unique spike-specific TCRs recognized epitopes lying outside the regions that are mutated in the B.1.351 and B.1.1.7 variants. Conclusions about previously exposed vaccinees were limited because only five to seven AZD1222 recipients were SARS-CoV-2 seropositive at baseline. In the small 56-69-year group, the increase in depth fell short of significance, most likely because of low power.

What the time point label conveys for this sample: baseline before first vaccination. The vaccinee samples were drawn from two UK trials, COV001 and COV002, one of which was a single-blind randomized controlled phase 2/3 trial testing AZD1222 (ChAdOx1 nCoV-19) in healthy adults. Trial participant PBMC samples were collected at day 0 and day 28 after the second dose for TCRbeta chain sequencing. The source is an adult in good health. The chain joins TRBV27 to TRBJ1-2, with the D gene uncertain. Sequences were derived from peripheral blood, sampled on day 0 of AZD1222 vaccination. CDR3 reads: CASSLMGSPGLSGYTF. The DNA reads as follows: TGTGCCAGCAGTTTAATGGGCAGCCCTGGACTCTCTGGCTACACCTTC.